The rows below give T cell receptor beta chains drawn from one sample of a study of a mutant IDH1 vaccine in newly diagnosed glioma. No antigen has been assigned to these receptors. Clones were sequenced by immunoSEQ multiplex PCR, and TCRdb holds only the in-frame ones, with some missing. The sample consists of tens of thousands of clones, over 75% of them appearing once. The sample in question was PBMCs, obtained from a glioma patient whose treatment included an IDH1 peptide vaccine. The receptors originated from a woman younger than 35 with glioma. The CDR3 runs from the conserved cysteine through the conserved F or W. The order of the fields is J gene, clone size, V gene, D gene, CDR3 DNA, CDR3 protein. D genes are given only for firm matches. The size of a clone is reported for some rows only, either as once, few or many, or as a class for expanded clones.

J: TRBJ1-2; size: NA; V: TRBV6-4; D: NA; DNA: TGTGCCAGCAGACCTTCGGGACAATATGGCTACACCTTC; CDR3: CASRPSGQYGYTF
J: TRBJ1-4; size: NA; V: TRBV5-5; D: NA; DNA: TGTGCCAGCAGCTTGGCTCGGGCTAATGAAAAACTGTTTTTT; CDR3: CASSLARANEKLFF
J: TRBJ1-4; size: NA; V: TRBV7-6; D: TRBD1; DNA: TGTGCCAGCAGCTTGGGACAGGTTAATGAAAAACTGTTTTTT; CDR3: CASSLGQVNEKLFF
J: TRBJ2-2; size: NA; V: TRBV6-5; D: NA; DNA: TGTGCCAGCAGTCGCAGGGACACCGGGGAGCTGTTTTTT; CDR3: CASSRRDTGELFF
J: TRBJ1-5; size: few; V: TRBV7-8; D: TRBD1; DNA: TGTGCCAGCAGCTTAGGACAGGGGAACAATCAGCCCCAGCATTTT; CDR3: CASSLGQGNNQPQHF
J: TRBJ2-1; size: NA; V: TRBV25-1; D: NA; DNA: TGTGCCAGCAGTGAAGACCTTCTTGATGAGCAGTTCTTC; CDR3: CASSEDLLDEQFF
J: TRBJ1-5; size: few; V: TRBV30; D: TRBD1; DNA: TGTGCCTGGAGGGGGGCAGGGGGCTTTGGCAATCAGCCCCAGCATTTT; CDR3: CAWRGAGGFGNQPQHF
J: TRBJ2-7; size: NA; V: TRBV6-5; D: NA; DNA: TGTGCCAGCAGTTACCCTCATTCAGGGCAGTACTTC; CDR3: CASSYPHSGQYF
J: TRBJ2-7; size: NA; V: TRBV18; D: NA; DNA: TGTGCCAGCTCACCACCGTCAGGGTCCGGTTACGAGCAGTACTTC; CDR3: CASSPPSGSGYEQYF
J: TRBJ1-3; size: NA; V: TRBV2; D: NA; DNA: TGTGCCAGAGGAGGGGTCTCTGGAAACACCATATATTTT; CDR3: CARGGVSGNTIYF
J: TRBJ1-4; size: NA; V: TRBV6-6; D: NA; DNA: TGTGCCAGCAGTTACCTATCTGGTGAAAAACTGTTTTTT; CDR3: CASSYLSGEKLFF
J: TRBJ2-2; size: NA; V: TRBV9; D: NA; DNA: TGTGCCAGCAGCGTAGAAGGGATCGGGGAGCTGTTTTTT; CDR3: CASSVEGIGELFF
J: TRBJ1-1; size: NA; V: TRBV9; D: NA; DNA: TGTGCCAGCAGCGTCGACTACATGAACACTGAAGCTTTCTTT; CDR3: CASSVDYMNTEAFF
J: TRBJ1-1; size: once; V: TRBV4-2; D: TRBD1; DNA: TGTGCCAGCAGTCCATACTTGGGACAGGGGCCCGCTATGGGGCCTGAAGCTTTCTTT; CDR3: CASSPYLGQGPAMGPEAFF
J: TRBJ1-5; size: NA; V: TRBV7-9; D: TRBD1; DNA: TGTGCCAGCAGCTCGGACAGGGGTGGGCAGCCCCAGCATTTT; CDR3: CASSSDRGGQPQHF
J: TRBJ2-3; size: NA; V: TRBV6-1; D: TRBD1; DNA: TGTGCCAGCATTCTTAGGGGGCTCCCCACAGATACGCAGTATTTT; CDR3: CASILRGLPTDTQYF
J: TRBJ1-2; size: NA; V: TRBV27; D: TRBD1; DNA: TGTGCCAGCAGAGGGACAGTTTCTAAGGGCTACACCTTC; CDR3: CASRGTVSKGYTF
J: TRBJ2-7; size: NA; V: TRBV6-5; D: NA; DNA: TGTGCCAGCAGCCTCGACGGGAGCTCCTACGAGCAGTACTTC; CDR3: CASSLDGSSYEQYF
J: TRBJ1-3; size: NA; V: TRBV19; D: NA; DNA: TGTGCCAGTAGTATGCAGGGCTTGCCTGGAAACACCATATATTTT; CDR3: CASSMQGLPGNTIYF
J: TRBJ1-2; size: NA; V: TRBV4-3; D: NA; DNA: TGCGCCAGCAGCCAAGGGTATGATGCCTACGGCTACACCTTC; CDR3: CASSQGYDAYGYTF
J: TRBJ2-7; size: once; V: TRBV5-1; D: TRBD2; DNA: TGCGCCAGCAGCCTTAGCGGGAGATACCGCGAGCAGTACTTC; CDR3: CASSLSGRYREQYF
J: TRBJ2-7; size: NA; V: TRBV6-1; D: TRBD1; DNA: TGTGCCAGCAGTACAGGACAGGTAACTTCCTACGAGCAGTACTTC; CDR3: CASSTGQVTSYEQYF
J: TRBJ1-2; size: NA; V: TRBV15; D: NA; DNA: TGTGCCACCAGCTCAATCCCAGTACCATCGGCGGACTATGGCTACACCTTC; CDR3: CATSSIPVPSADYGYTF
J: TRBJ2-1; size: NA; V: TRBV19; D: TRBD2; DNA: TGTGCCAGTAGTATCACTAGCGGGAGGAACGAGCAGTTCTTC; CDR3: CASSITSGRNEQFF
J: TRBJ1-2; size: few; V: TRBV6-5; D: NA; DNA: TGTGCCAGCAGTTTACAGACAGGCACAATCTATGGCTACACCTTC; CDR3: CASSLQTGTIYGYTF
J: TRBJ1-2; size: NA; V: TRBV7-9; D: NA; DNA: TGTGCCAGCAGGGGAGGGGATGGCTACACCTTC; CDR3: CASRGGDGYTF
J: TRBJ1-1; size: NA; V: TRBV2; D: TRBD1; DNA: TGTGCCTCGCACAGGGGTGGGACTGAAGCTTTCTTT; CDR3: CASHRGGTEAFF
J: TRBJ1-4; size: NA; V: TRBV18; D: NA; DNA: TGTGCCAGCTCACCTTCCGCGGGTTATAATGAAAAACTGTTTTTT; CDR3: CASSPSAGYNEKLFF
J: TRBJ1-1; size: once; V: TRBV4-1; D: NA; DNA: TGCGCCAGCACCCAGAGCTGGACAGTGAACACTGAAGCTTTCTTT; CDR3: CASTQSWTVNTEAFF
J: TRBJ2-1; size: NA; V: TRBV5-1; D: TRBD1; DNA: TGCGCCAGCAGCTTTACAGGGGGCTCCTACAATGAGCAGTTCTTC; CDR3: CASSFTGGSYNEQFF
J: TRBJ2-5; size: NA; V: TRBV11-2; D: NA; DNA: TGTGCCAGCAGTCGCTCGGGACGGATGTACCAAGAGACCCAGTACTTC; CDR3: CASSRSGRMYQETQYF
J: TRBJ1-5; size: few; V: TRBV6-5; D: TRBD1; DNA: TGTGCCAGCAGCCCCGGGACAGGGATCCATCAGCCCCAGCATTTT; CDR3: CASSPGTGIHQPQHF
J: TRBJ2-1; size: NA; V: TRBV2; D: TRBD2; DNA: TGTGCCGTACGTTCGGGGGGGCAGCATGAGCAGTTCTTC; CDR3: CAVRSGGQHEQFF
J: TRBJ1-4; size: few; V: TRBV4-1; D: TRBD1; DNA: TGCGCCAGCAGCCGAGGGGGCGAAAAACTGTTTTTT; CDR3: CASSRGGEKLFF
J: TRBJ1-6; size: NA; V: TRBV7-9; D: NA; DNA: TGTGCCAGCAGCTTAGGATCGTCGCGAGGTCATAATTCACCCCTCCACTTT; CDR3: CASSLGSSRGHNSPLHF
J: TRBJ1-3; size: NA; V: TRBV6-1; D: NA; DNA: TGTGCCAGCAATGCAGGAAACACCATATATTTT; CDR3: CASNAGNTIYF
J: TRBJ1-2; size: NA; V: TRBV4-1; D: NA; DNA: TGCGCCAGCAGGGCAACCGGGACTTACTATGGCTACACCTTC; CDR3: CASRATGTYYGYTF
J: TRBJ2-1; size: NA; V: TRBV7-6; D: TRBD2; DNA: TGTGCCAGCAGTCGGACTAGCGGGGGGCTTGCTAATGAGCAGTTCTTC; CDR3: CASSRTSGGLANEQFF
J: TRBJ2-7; size: NA; V: TRBV11-3; D: NA; DNA: TGTGCCAGCAGCTTAGGGACTCCAACCTACGAGCAGTACTTC; CDR3: CASSLGTPTYEQYF
J: TRBJ2-3; size: NA; V: TRBV12-2; D: NA; DNA: TGTGCAAGTCGCTTAATCGGGGGAAAGAATACGCAGTATTTT; CDR3: CASRLIGGKNTQYF